Listed here are 16 T cell receptor beta chains from one sample, sequenced in a study of blood T cells in healthy people across ages. Then a second PCR, running roughly 7 to 11 cycles, was carried out with a sample-barcoded 5' primer and a J-beta primer mix. TCRdb reprocessed the 5' RACE reads with MiXCR, giving one entry per CDR3 protein. In the table there are roughly 930,000 distinct CDR3 sequences, about 44% of which are singletons. Sequenced input: blood. These receptors came from a man aged 25 to 40 in good health.

The V and J genes are TRBV7-2 and TRBJ2-3; no reliable D call. V was pared by 2 bases and J by 0 bases, with 12 bases between. Germline CDR1 and CDR2: SGHTA and FQGNSA. CDR3 size: 16 residues. For the CDR3, the DNA is TGTGCCAGCAGCTTATCTGCGGCAGGCAGCACAGATACGCAGTATTTT. Amino acid sequence: CASSLSAAGSTDTQYF.

This clonotype was observed a single time. The chain has TRBV6-5 and TRBJ2-7; perhaps TRBD2 as D (7 bases). The assigned J gene may be wrong: the sequence end matches TRBJ2-5 better. The CDR3 loop spans 15 amino acids. In germline, CDR1 is MNHEY, CDR2 SVGAGI. This chain's CDR3 is CASSKGGGFAETQYF. For the CDR3, the DNA is TGTGCCAGCAGTAAAGGGGGGGGTTTTGCAGAGACCCAGTACTTC.

Only a few counts were recorded for this clonotype. The genes are TRBV3-1 and TRBJ2-7; D might be TRBD2 (6 bases). The CDR3 covers 13 residues. In germline, CDR1 is LGHDT, CDR2 YNNKEL (reference sequence). Trimming left V 5 bases short and J 5 bases short, with 13 bases between. The CDR3 sequence is CASSALGEDEQYF. The CDR3 DNA reads TGTGCCAGCAGCGCCTTGGGGGAGGACGAGCAGTACTTC.

The gene calls are TRBV28 and TRBJ1-2, with 7 bases matching TRBD1. Germline V gene data show CDR1 as MDHEN and CDR2 as SYDVKM. The ends lost 2 bases at V and 4 bases at J; junction bases unmatched: 10. The CDR3 has 16 amino acids. The CDR3 loop reads CASSLSARGSVYGYTF. The CDR3 bases are TGTGCCAGCAGTTTAAGTGCCAGGGGGTCGGTCTATGGCTACACCTTC.

The chain employs TRBV7-9 and TRBJ2-7; D gene ambiguous. V was cut by 6 bases and J by 5 bases, with 17 bases left in between. Germline CDR1 reads SEHNR; CDR2 reads FQNEAQ (reference sequence). CDR3 length equals 14 residues. The CDR3 is CASSPLWERDEQYF. Written as DNA, the CDR3 is TGTGCCAGCAGTCCGCTCTGGGAAAGGGACGAGCAGTACTTC.

The chain joins TRBV6-4 to TRBJ1-1; unclear D gene. Trimming shortened V by 0 bases and J by 4 bases, and 6 bases separated the two germline ends. This CDR3 has 13 residues. The germline V gene has CDR1 MRHNA and CDR2 SNTAGT. The CDR3 here is CASSDSWGTEAFF. The CDR3 coding sequence is TGTGCCAGCAGTGACTCTTGGGGCACTGAAGCTTTCTTT.

The chain employs TRBV28 and TRBJ1-1; TRBD1 agrees at 7 bases. Germline assignment: CDR1 MDHEN and CDR2 SYDVKM. The CDR3 totals 13 residues. V was pared by 6 bases and J by 6 bases, with 7 bases of the junction left unmatched. The CDR3 here is CASRRDSNAEAFF. CDR3 DNA sequence: TGTGCCAGCAGACGGGACAGTAACGCTGAAGCTTTCTTT.

This clonotype was detected only a few times. This chain connects TRBV20-1 to TRBJ2-7; D is possibly TRBD2 (5 bases). Deletions cut 5 bases from V and 2 bases from J, with 22 bases between. CDR3 length: 16 residues. Germline V gives CDR1 DFQATT, CDR2 SNEGSKA (reference sequence). Here the CDR3 DNA reads TGCAGTGCTTTTCGATCTTTCCGGGAAAACCCCTACGAGCAGTACTTC. Amino acids: CSAFRSFRENPYEQYF.

The chain uses TRBV27 and TRBJ2-5; the D gene is possibly TRBD1 (5 bases). This CDR3 has 15 residues. The V gene lost 2 bases and the J gene lost 0 bases, with 10 bases spanning the gap. The V gene's germline CDR1 is MNHEY and CDR2 SMNVEV (reference sequence). The CDR3: CASSLSRANQETQYF. Here the CDR3 DNA reads TGTGCCAGCAGTTTAAGCAGGGCTAACCAAGAGACCCAGTACTTC.

This chain uses TRBV20-1 with TRBJ2-5, with no clear D. V was trimmed by 4 bases and J by 1 base, leaving 13 bases between them. This CDR3 is 14 amino acids long. Germline V gene data show CDR1 as DFQATT and CDR2 as SNEGSKA (reference sequence). The CDR3 spells CSAIRAGSQETQYF. CDR3 in DNA: TGCAGTGCTATAAGGGCAGGATCCCAAGAGACCCAGTACTTC.

The count of this clonotype is one. V gene TRBV5-1 combines with J gene TRBJ2-1, with D maybe TRBD2 (7 bases). Per the germline V gene, CDR1 is SGHRS and CDR2 is YFSETQ. V lost 4 bases and J lost 5, with 16 bases in between. The CDR3 extends over 15 amino acids. DNA for the CDR3: TGCGCCAGCAGCGACACCGCGGGGGCAGACAATGAGCAGTTCTTC. Protein sequence: CASSDTAGADNEQFF.

There are a few counts of this clonotype. The chain recombines TRBV12-3 or TRBV12-4 with TRBJ1-5, with D unresolved. Deletions cut 4 bases from V and 10 bases from J, with 17 bases between. The CDR3 covers 14 residues. CDR3 nucleotides: TGTGCCAGCAGTTCCCCAACCGATGAGAAACCCCAGCATTTT. The encoded protein is CASSSPTDEKPQHF.

This chain uses TRBV27 with TRBJ2-7, with TRBD1 matching over 10 bases. This CDR3 region has 14 residues. With 5 bases clipped from V and 3 bases from J, the junction kept 4 bases outside the gene matches. Germline V gene lookup returns CDR1 MNHEY and CDR2 SMNVEV (reference sequence). The CDR3 is CASSRGQGVYEQYF. The DNA of the CDR3 is TGTGCCAGCAGTAGAGGACAGGGGGTCTACGAGCAGTACTTC.

V and J are TRBV7-2 and TRBJ2-7; D is uncertain. V lost 2 bases to trimming and J lost 7 bases, with 12 bases between them. The V gene's germline CDR1 is SGHTA and CDR2 FQGNSA. The CDR3 loop spans 13 amino acids. This chain's CDR3 is CASSLLSAEEQYF. CDR3 DNA sequence: TGTGCCAGCAGCTTATTAAGCGCCGAGGAGCAGTACTTC.

In its sample, this clonotype was seen many times. The chain combines TRBV4-2 with TRBJ1-5, with D perhaps TRBD1 (6 bases). The germline V gene encodes CDR1 LGHNA and CDR2 YNFKEQ. V dropped 0 bases and J dropped 3 bases, with 18 bases sitting between them. The CDR3 is made up of 18 amino acids. CDR3 residues: CASSQDYMGGADNQPQHF. As DNA, the CDR3 is TGTGCCAGCAGCCAAGATTATATGGGGGGCGCGGACAATCAGCCCCAGCATTTT.

This clonotype was seen more than once but under ten times. V gene TRBV7-2 combines with J gene TRBJ2-7; D unresolved. The germline V gene has CDR1 SGHTA and CDR2 FQGNSA. The V end was cut by 4 bases, the J end by 3 bases, with 13 bases between. This CDR3 has 14 amino acids. The CDR3 DNA reads as TGTGCCAGCAGCTCCAGGACCACTCACTACGAGCAGTACTTC. It translates to CASSSRTTHYEQYF.